The T cell receptor (beta chain) described here comes from a study of patients and donors after allogeneic stem cell transplantation. This clonotype was picked up a small number of times. A single record per CDR3 protein comes from TCRdb applying MiXCR to the RT-PCR reads. The sample shows 390,000 or so distinct CDR3 sequences, 16% of them seen only once. CDR3 size: 16 residues. V was cut by 6 bases and J by 6 bases, with 24 bases left in between. Germline V lookup: CDR1 MGHDK, CDR2 SYGVNS. J is TRBJ2-7 and V is TRBV25-1; tentatively, D is TRBD1 or TRBD2 (6 bases each). The specimen sequenced was blood, either unsorted or a sorted T cell fraction (not recorded which). This clonotype was obtained from a human donor who was either an allogeneic HSCT recipient or a stem cell or donor lymphocyte infusion donor (not recorded which). It is not recorded whose cells these are; they may come from a transplant donor. The CDR3 DNA is TGTGCCAGCAGCCCTAGTGGGGGGACACCCTTGGGCGAGCAGTACTTC. Translated, it gives CASSPSGGTPLGEQYF.